This record covers a single T cell receptor beta chain. The CDR3 has 13 residues. V was shortened by 3 bases and J by 4 bases, with 10 bases between the two germline ends. Repertoires were generated with immunoSEQ multiplex PCR, while TCRdb's copy carries only in-frame clones and drops some. The repertoire holds around 120,000 clones, with around nine tenths as singletons. The source of the sample is a study of T cell responses to AZD1222 COVID-19 vaccine. The source of this sequence is an adult in good health. The V call is TRBV12-3 or TRBV12-4, the J call TRBJ2-7, with a tentative D call TRBD2 (6 bases). The material sequenced was peripheral blood, taken on day 0 of AZD1222 vaccination. CDR3 in amino acids: CASSLRRDYEQYF. The CDR3 DNA reads TGTGCCAGCAGTTTGCGGCGGGATTACGAGCAGTACTTC.